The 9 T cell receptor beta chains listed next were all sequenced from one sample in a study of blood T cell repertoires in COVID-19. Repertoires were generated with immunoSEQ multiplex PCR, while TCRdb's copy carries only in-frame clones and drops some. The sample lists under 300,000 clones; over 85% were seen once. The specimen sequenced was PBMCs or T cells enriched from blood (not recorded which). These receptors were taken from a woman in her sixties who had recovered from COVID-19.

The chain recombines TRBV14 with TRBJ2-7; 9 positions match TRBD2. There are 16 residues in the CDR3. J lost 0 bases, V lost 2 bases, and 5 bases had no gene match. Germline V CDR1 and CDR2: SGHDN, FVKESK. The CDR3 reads CASSQTAGGNSYEQYF. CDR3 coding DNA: TGTGCCAGCAGCCAAACAGCGGGAGGTAACTCCTACGAGCAGTACTTC.

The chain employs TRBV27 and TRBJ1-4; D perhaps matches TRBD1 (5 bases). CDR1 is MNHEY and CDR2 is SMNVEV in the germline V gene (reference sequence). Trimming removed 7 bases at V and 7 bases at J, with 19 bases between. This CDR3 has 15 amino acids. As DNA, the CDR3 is TGTGCCAGCACCTCCTCTCGACAGTCAATTGAAAAACTGTTTTTT. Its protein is CASTSSRQSIEKLFF.

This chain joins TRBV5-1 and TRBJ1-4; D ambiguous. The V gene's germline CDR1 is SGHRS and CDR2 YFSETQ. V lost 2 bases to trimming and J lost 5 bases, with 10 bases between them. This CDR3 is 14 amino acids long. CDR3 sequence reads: CASSFDNENEKLFF. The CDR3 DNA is TGCGCCAGCAGCTTTGACAATGAGAATGAAAAACTGTTTTTT.

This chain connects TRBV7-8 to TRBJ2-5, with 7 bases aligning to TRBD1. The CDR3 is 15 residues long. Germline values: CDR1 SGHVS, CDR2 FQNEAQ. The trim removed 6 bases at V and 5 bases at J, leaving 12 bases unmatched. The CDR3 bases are TGTGCCAGCAGTTCCCGAAGGGGGCATCGGGAGACCCAGTACTTC. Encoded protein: CASSSRRGHRETQYF.

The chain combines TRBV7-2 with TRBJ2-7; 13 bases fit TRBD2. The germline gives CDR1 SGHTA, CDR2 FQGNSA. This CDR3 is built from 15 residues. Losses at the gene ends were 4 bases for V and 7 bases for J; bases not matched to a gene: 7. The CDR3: CASSWTSGGRQEQYF. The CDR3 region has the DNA TGTGCCAGCAGCTGGACTAGCGGGGGTCGGCAGGAGCAGTACTTC. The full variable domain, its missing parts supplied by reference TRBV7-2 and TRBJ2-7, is GAGVSQSPSNKVTEKGKDVELRCDPISGHTALYWYRQSLGQGLEFLIYFQGNSAPDKSGLPSDRFSAERTGGSVSTLTIQRTQQEDSAVYLCASSWTSGGRQEQYFGPGTRLTVT.

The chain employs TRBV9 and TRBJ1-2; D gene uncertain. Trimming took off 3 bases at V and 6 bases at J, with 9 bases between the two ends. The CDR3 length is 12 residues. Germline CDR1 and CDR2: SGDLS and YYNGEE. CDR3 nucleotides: TGTGCCAGCAGCGCCACAGCGGATGGCTACACCTTC. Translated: CASSATADGYTF.

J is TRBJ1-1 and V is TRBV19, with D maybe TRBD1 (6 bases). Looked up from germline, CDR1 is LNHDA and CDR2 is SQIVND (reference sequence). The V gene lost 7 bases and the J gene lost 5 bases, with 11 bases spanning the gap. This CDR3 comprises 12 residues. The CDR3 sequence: CASTKQGTEAFF. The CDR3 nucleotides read TGTGCCAGTACGAAACAGGGTACTGAAGCTTTCTTT.

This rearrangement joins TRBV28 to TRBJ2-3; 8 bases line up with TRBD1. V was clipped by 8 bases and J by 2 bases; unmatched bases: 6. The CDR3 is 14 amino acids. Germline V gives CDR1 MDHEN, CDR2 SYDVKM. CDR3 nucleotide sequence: TGTGCCAGCTGTAGGACAGGGAACACAGATACGCAGTATTTT. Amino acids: CASCRTGNTDTQYF.

For the CDR3, the DNA is TGTGCCAGCATTCTTTCACTAGCGGATTTTAACAATGAGCAGTTCTTC. This gives the protein CASILSLADFNNEQFF. The chain has TRBV2 and TRBJ2-1; 8 bases map to TRBD2. The V gene's germline CDR1 is SNHLY and CDR2 FYNNEI. The junction had 13 bases not matched to a gene; V was cut back by 7 bases and J by 5 bases. This CDR3 region has 16 residues.